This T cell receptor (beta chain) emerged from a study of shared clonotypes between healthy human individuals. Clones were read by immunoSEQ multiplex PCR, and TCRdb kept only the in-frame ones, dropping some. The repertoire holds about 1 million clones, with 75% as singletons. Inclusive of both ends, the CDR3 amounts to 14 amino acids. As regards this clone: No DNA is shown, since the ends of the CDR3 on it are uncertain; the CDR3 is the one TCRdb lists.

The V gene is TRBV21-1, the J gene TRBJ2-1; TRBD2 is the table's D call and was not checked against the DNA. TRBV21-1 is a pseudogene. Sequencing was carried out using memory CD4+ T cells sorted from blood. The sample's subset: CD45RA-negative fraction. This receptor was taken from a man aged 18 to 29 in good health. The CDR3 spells CAGVAGGIYNEQFF.